This T cell receptor beta chain was sequenced in a study of T cells in Graves' hyperthyroidism and ophthalmopathy. Study results and caveats: Blood also showed most of the thyroid clonotypes that were expanded above 0.001. A model of 13 V-J features distinguished ophthalmopathy from stable hyperthyroidism.

Germline CDR1 is DFQATT and CDR2 is SNEGSKA (reference sequence). V shed 3 bases, J shed 4 bases, and the junction held 7 bases outside the gene matches. The CDR3 loop spans 14 amino acids. Regions amplified from RNA transcripts were the TCR beta CDR3 regions. The HTBI primer set was used in a first-round RT-PCR of the TCR CDR3. In TCRdb, the multiplex PCR reads were re-called with MiXCR into one record per CDR3 protein. The sample lists about 640,000 distinct CDR3 sequences, less than 25% occurring once. Points on this clonotype: What it binds is unknown.

The sequencing input was blood. V usage is TRBV20-1 and J usage is TRBJ2-3; TRBD2 matches 7 bases. The receptor comes from a man aged 25-40 years with Graves' ophthalmopathy. CDR3 sequence: CSARERDLADTQYF. The CDR3, as DNA: TGCAGTGCTAGGGAGCGGGATTTAGCAGATACGCAGTATTTT.